The rows below give T cell receptor beta chains drawn from one sample of a study of blood T cell repertoires in COVID-19. Data came from immunoSEQ multiplex PCR; TCRdb stores just in-frame clones and leaves some out. Among 300,000 to 400,000 clones, around 88% were seen once, and the ten largest hold 1.5% to 2%. The specimen sequenced was peripheral blood. The receptors here all came from a young woman with COVID-19, enrolled during active disease. The CDR3 runs from the conserved cysteine through the conserved F or W. The D gene is left open where the match is weak. Clone size, where shown, is once, few, many, or a class for clones that have expanded.

clone_size d_call j_call v_call cdr3_aa cdr3_nt
NA NA TRBJ1-1 TRBV6-5 CASRTTGSEAFF TGTGCCAGCAGGACAACAGGGTCTGAAGCTTTCTTT
NA NA TRBJ2-3 TRBV29-1 CSAQGADTQYF TGCAGCGCCCAGGGTGCAGATACGCAGTATTTT
NA NA TRBJ2-5 TRBV4-3 CASSQRTSQETQYF TGCGCCAGCAGCCAAAGAACGAGTCAAGAGACCCAGTACTTC
NA TRBD1 TRBJ2-7 TRBV19 CASSIGQGIDEQYF TGTGCCAGTAGTATAGGACAGGGAATAGACGAGCAGTACTTC
NA NA TRBJ2-3 TRBV2 CASRLGAGGTDTQYF TGTGCCAGCAGGTTGGGGGCAGGGGGCACAGATACGCAGTATTTT
NA NA TRBJ1-6 TRBV28 CASSSAGRGIANSPLHF TGTGCCAGCAGTTCTGCCGGCAGGGGCATAGCTAATTCACCCCTCCACTTT
once TRBD1 TRBJ1-1 TRBV5-5 CASSPETGGYTEAFF TGTGCCAGCAGCCCGGAGACAGGGGGCTACACTGAAGCTTTCTTT
NA NA TRBJ2-1 TRBV18 CASSPRDFNEQFF TGTGCCAGCTCACCGCGGGACTTCAATGAGCAGTTCTTC
once TRBD2 TRBJ2-7 TRBV7-9 CASSPGPGGGSYEQYF TGTGCCAGCAGCCCAGGTCCGGGAGGGGGCTCCTACGAGCAGTACTTC
NA NA TRBJ2-1 TRBV6-5 CASRRGTVNEQFF TGTGCCAGCAGGCGCGGGACCGTCAATGAGCAGTTCTTC
NA NA TRBJ2-1 TRBV30 CAWRGPGDGQFF TGTGCCTGGAGGGGCCCAGGGGATGGGCAGTTCTTC
NA TRBD1 TRBJ2-7 TRBV10-3 CAISGQGPEQYF TGTGCCATCAGCGGACAGGGGCCCGAGCAGTACTTC
NA NA TRBJ2-5 TRBV27 CASRGSAGGPETQYF TGTGCCAGCAGAGGTTCCGCCGGGGGGCCAGAGACCCAGTACTTC
NA NA TRBJ1-6 TRBV4-1 CASSQGPGRNNSPLHF TGCGCCAGCAGCCAAGGTCCAGGCCGGAATAATTCACCCCTCCACTTT
NA NA TRBJ1-1 TRBV5-5 CASSNRVGGEAFF TGTGCCAGCAGCAACAGGGTCGGCGGTGAAGCTTTCTTT
NA NA TRBJ2-4 TRBV30 CAWNQGLNIQYF TGTGCCTGGAATCAGGGGTTAAACATTCAGTACTTC
NA NA TRBJ2-5 TRBV21-1 CASSKPNRGHETQYF TGTGCCAGCAGCAAACCTAACAGGGGGCATGAGACCCAGTACTTC
NA TRBD1 TRBJ2-5 TRBV6-5 CASSITGTGEETQYF TGTGCCAGCAGTATAACCGGGACAGGGGAAGAGACCCAGTACTTC
NA TRBD1 TRBJ1-4 TRBV3-1/TRBV3-2 CASSLRDRGPGEKLFF TGTGCCAGCAGCCTCCGGGACAGGGGGCCCGGTGAAAAACTGTTTTTT
NA TRBD1 TRBJ2-6 TRBV5-1 CASSPGQGLPGANVLTF TGCGCCAGCAGCCCGGGACAGGGACTGCCCGGGGCCAACGTCCTGACTTTC
NA TRBD1 TRBJ1-1 TRBV4-1 CASSLSGGINEAFF TGCGCCAGCAGCCTCTCAGGGGGAATCAATGAAGCTTTCTTT
NA NA TRBJ1-2 TRBV15 CATSRDNRAGVGGYTF TGTGCCACCAGCAGAGATAACAGGGCAGGGGTAGGCGGCTACACCTTC
few TRBD1 TRBJ1-2 TRBV3-1/TRBV3-2 CASGRTGDSYGYTF TGTGCCAGCGGAAGGACAGGTGATTCCTATGGCTACACCTTC
NA TRBD1 TRBJ1-4 TRBV19 CASTERDSPHEKLFF TGTGCCAGTACAGAACGGGACAGTCCCCATGAAAAACTGTTTTTT
NA NA TRBJ1-5 TRBV24-1 CATSTGHGQPQHF TGTGCCACCAGTACAGGGCATGGTCAGCCCCAGCATTTT
NA NA TRBJ1-5 TRBV28 CASMNLGRGNSNQPQHF TGTGCCAGCATGAACCTTGGCAGGGGAAATAGCAATCAGCCCCAGCATTTT
NA NA TRBJ2-3 TRBV28 CASSLRETQYF TGTGCCAGCAGTTTAAGGGAGACGCAGTATTTT
NA NA TRBJ1-5 TRBV25-1 CASSAVNSNQPQHF TGTGCCAGCAGTGCGGTAAATAGCAATCAGCCCCAGCATTTT
NA NA TRBJ1-5 TRBV19 CASSTYLTGRANQPQHF TGTGCCAGTAGTACTTACCTTACAGGGAGGGCGAATCAGCCCCAGCATTTT